A single sample gave rise to the 15 T cell receptor beta chains below, sequenced in a study of blood T cell repertoires in COVID-19. Data came from immunoSEQ multiplex PCR; TCRdb stores just in-frame clones and leaves some out. Among about 56,000 clones listed, 89% were seen once. The material sequenced was peripheral blood. The receptors derive from a woman in her sixties with COVID-19, enrolled during active disease.

The chain recombines TRBV28 with TRBJ1-1; 9 bases agree with TRBD1. Germline V lookup: CDR1 MDHEN, CDR2 SYDVKM. The V segment lost 8 bases and the J segment 2 bases; nucleotides outside the gene matches: 6. This CDR3 is built from 14 residues. CDR3: CASGKTGGNTEAFF. The DNA of the CDR3 is TGTGCCAGCGGAAAGACAGGGGGTAACACTGAAGCTTTCTTT.

V gene TRBV6-2 or TRBV6-3 combines with J gene TRBJ1-6; D is ambiguous. Germline V gene sequence: CDR1 MNHEY, CDR2 SVGEGT. V was cut by 3 bases and J by 5 bases, with 8 bases left in between. This CDR3 contains 14 residues. The DNA of the CDR3 is TGTGCCAGCAGTTATTGGAGGGATAATTCACCCCTCCACTTT. Its translation: CASSYWRDNSPLHF.

The CDR3 DNA reads TGTGCCAGCAGCTTAGGATATGCAGGGCGTGAAGCTTTCTTT. This encodes CASSLGYAGREAFF. J is TRBJ1-1 and V is TRBV7-2, with a weak D call TRBD1 (5 bases). V gave up 1 base and J gave up 7 bases, with 13 bases separating them. In germline, CDR1 is SGHTA, CDR2 FQGNSA. The CDR3 consists of 14 residues.

The rearrangement joins TRBV10-3 to TRBJ2-5, with D possibly matching TRBD2 (6 bases). The CDR3 loop spans 20 amino acids. V was clipped by 4 bases and J by 0 bases, with 27 bases between them. Germline CDR1 is ENHRY and CDR2 is SYGVKD. The CDR3 loop reads CAISVDLRVSGDLYQETQYF. CDR3 DNA sequence: TGTGCCATCAGTGTGGATTTACGGGTTTCGGGGGACCTGTACCAAGAGACCCAGTACTTC.

The rearrangement uses TRBV6-5 and TRBJ1-5; no definite D call. The CDR3 is 14 residues long. Germline V gives CDR1 MNHEY, CDR2 SVGAGI. V was cut by 6 bases and J by 5 bases, with 14 bases left in between. CDR3 region: CASSARALDQPQHF. The CDR3 DNA follows: TGTGCCAGCAGCGCGCGGGCATTAGATCAGCCCCAGCATTTT.

The CDR3 spells CASSVGGHGYTF. The CDR3 DNA follows: TGTGCCAGCAGCGTAGGGGGGCATGGCTACACCTTC. The V gene is TRBV9, the J gene TRBJ1-2, with D tentatively TRBD1 (6 bases). V lost 0 bases, J lost 6 bases, and 6 bases lay in between. The germline gives CDR1 SGDLS, CDR2 YYNGEE. This CDR3 spans 12 amino acids. The entire variable domain, with the rest obtained from reference TRBV9 and TRBJ1-2, is as follows: DSGVTQTPKHLITATGQRVTLRCSPRSGDLSVYWYQQSLDQGLQFLIQYYNGEERAKGNILERFSAQQFPDLHSELNLSSLELGDSALYFCASSVGGHGYTFGSGTRLTVV.

The chain links TRBV30 to TRBJ1-6; TRBD1 matches at 9 bases. The CDR3 is made up of 18 amino acids. V gave up 1 base and J gave up 2 bases; unmatched junction bases: 9. CDR1 and CDR2 from the germline V gene are GTSNPN and SVGIG (reference sequence). The CDR3 here is CAWSAGTGRGAYNSPLHF. The CDR3 nucleotides read TGTGCCTGGAGTGCGGGGACAGGGCGAGGAGCCTATAATTCACCCCTCCACTTT.

This clone was seen a handful of times. This sequence joins TRBV3-1 (or the pseudogene TRBV3-2) and TRBJ1-1; D uncertain. Germline CDR1 and CDR2: LGHDT and YNNKEL (reference sequence). Trimming shortened V by 1 base and J by 4 bases, and 10 bases separated the two germline ends. The CDR3 length is 14 residues. CDR3 region: CASSQVSVSTEAFF. CDR3 nucleotide sequence: TGTGCCAGCAGCCAAGTTTCGGTCTCCACTGAAGCTTTCTTT.

In nucleotides, the CDR3 is TGTGCCAGCAGTGGGGATAGCGGGAGATACGAGCAGTACTTC. Its translation: CASSGDSGRYEQYF. The chain employs TRBV2 and TRBJ2-7, with 9 positions matching TRBD2. Germline V lookup: CDR1 SNHLY, CDR2 FYNNEI. The CDR3 extends over 14 amino acids. With 4 bases clipped from V and 4 bases from J, the junction kept 5 bases outside the gene matches. Full variable domain (outside the CDR3, taken from reference TRBV2 and TRBJ2-7): EPEVTQTPSHQVTQMGQEVILRCVPISNHLYFYWYRQILGQKVEFLVSFYNNEISEKSEIFDDQFSVERPDGSNFTLKIRSTKLEDSAMYFCASSGDSGRYEQYFGPGTRLTVT.

CDR3 coding DNA: TGTGCCAGTAGTGGGGGACAGGGGACCCAGTACTTC. Amino acids: CASSGGQGTQYF. The chain links TRBV19 to TRBJ2-5, with 9 bases matching TRBD1. The germline V gene has CDR1 LNHDA and CDR2 SQIVND (reference sequence). Losses at the gene ends were 5 bases for V and 7 bases for J; bases not matched to a gene: 2. The CDR3 has 12 amino acids.

This clone was detected once. The V and J genes are TRBV28 and TRBJ2-5; D possibly corresponds to TRBD1 (6 bases). The CDR3 has 15 amino acids. The germline CDR1 and CDR2 sequences are MDHEN and SYDVKM. The ends were cut back, 3 bases at V and 5 bases at J, with 16 bases in the middle. The CDR3, as DNA: TGTGCCAGCAGTTTGGCAGGGGCCCTCGGGGAGACCCAGTACTTC. Translated: CASSLAGALGETQYF.

CDR3 loop: CASSYRPGIKVAEAFF. DNA for the CDR3: TGTGCCAGCAGTTATCGACCAGGGATAAAGGTCGCTGAAGCTTTCTTT. The V and J genes are TRBV6-2 or TRBV6-3 and TRBJ1-1, with D possibly TRBD1 on 5 matching bases. The CDR3 covers 16 residues. V was clipped by 3 bases and J by 6 bases, with 20 bases between them. Per the germline V gene, CDR1 is MNHEY and CDR2 is SVGEGT.

For the CDR3, the DNA is TGTGCCAGCGAACCGGGGGGCGGAAATGAGCAGTTCTTC. Protein sequence: CASEPGGGNEQFF. The rearrangement joins TRBV7-8 to TRBJ2-1; D is perhaps TRBD2 (7 bases). The CDR3 has 13 residues. The V and J ends lost 8 bases and 7 bases respectively, with 15 bases between them. Germline-derived CDR1 and CDR2 are SGHVS and FQNEAQ.

The CDR3, as DNA: TGTGCCAGCAGTGGACGGGGAGCGGGGGGGCTGAATGAGCAGTTCTTC. Translating it yields CASSGRGAGGLNEQFF. The chain combines TRBV6-2 or TRBV6-3 with TRBJ2-1; 10 bases agree with TRBD2. The CDR3 sequence is 16 residues long. Trimming removed 5 bases from V and 7 bases from J; junction bases left unmatched: 11. Germline V gene data show CDR1 as MNHEY and CDR2 as SVGEGT.

The chain joins TRBV12-5 to TRBJ2-3, with 13 bases aligning to TRBD2. The ends lost 6 bases at V and 6 bases at J; junction bases unmatched: 6. The CDR3 loop spans 15 amino acids. Germline lookup yields CDR1 LGHNT and CDR2 FRNRAP. CDR3 sequence (DNA): TGTGCTAGTGGACCCGGACTAGCGGGGGTGGATACGCAGTATTTT. Translating it yields CASGPGLAGVDTQYF. Using reference TRBV12-5 and TRBJ2-3 for the parts outside the CDR3, the full variable domain is DARVTQTPRHKVTEMGQEVTMRCQPILGHNTVFWYRQTMMQGLELLAYFRNRAPLDDSGMPKDRFSAEMPDATLATLKIQPSEPRDSAVYFCASGPGLAGVDTQYFGPGTRLTVL.